These T cell receptor beta chains were read from a single sample in a study of blood T cell repertoires in COVID-19. TCRdb keeps only in-frame clones here, not all; method: immunoSEQ multiplex PCR. The sample shows around 88,000 clones, more than 90% of them seen only once. The sample comprised peripheral blood. All receptors come from a man in his 60s with acute or convalescent COVID-19. CDR3s include the opening cysteine and the closing phenylalanine or tryptophan. The D gene is left open where the match is weak. Some rows mark clone size as missing; the rest say once, few, many or name a class of expanded clone.

V,size,J,D,CDR3,DNA
TRBV5-5,.,TRBJ2-1,TRBD1,CASSLEGTGLAIHGNEQFF,TGTGCCAGCAGCTTAGAAGGGACAGGGCTCGCGATACATGGGAATGAGCAGTTCTTC
TRBV20-1,.,TRBJ2-3,.,CSASREGGTDTQYF,TGCAGTGCTAGTAGAGAGGGGGGCACAGATACGCAGTATTTT
TRBV7-2,.,TRBJ2-7,.,CASSLTIGGAMGEQYF,TGTGCCAGCAGCTTAACGATAGGGGGGGCTATGGGCGAGCAGTACTTC
TRBV28,.,TRBJ2-1,TRBD2,CASRGLAGVYNEQFF,TGTGCCAGCAGGGGACTAGCGGGAGTTTACAATGAGCAGTTCTTC
TRBV4-1,.,TRBJ1-3,.,CASSHTRFRNREAGNTIYF,TGCGCCAGCAGCCACACACGATTCCGGAACAGGGAAGCTGGAAACACCATATATTTT
TRBV13,.,TRBJ2-2,TRBD2,CASRPSELAANTGELFF,TGTGCCAGCAGGCCTTCGGAACTAGCGGCGAACACCGGGGAGCTGTTTTTT
TRBV12-3/TRBV12-4,once,TRBJ2-7,.,CASSLASYEQYF,TGTGCCAGCAGTTTGGCCAGCTACGAGCAGTACTTC
TRBV5-1,.,TRBJ1-5,TRBD1,CASSPIGGQARPGGNQPQHF,TGCGCCAGCAGCCCAATAGGGGGCCAGGCGAGGCCCGGTGGCAATCAGCCCCAGCATTTT
TRBV7-2,.,TRBJ2-5,TRBD1,CASSLYRGETQYF,TGTGCCAGCAGCTTGTACAGGGGTGAGACCCAGTACTTC
TRBV27,.,TRBJ2-5,.,CASSLSLRETQYF,TGTGCCAGCAGTTTATCACTACGAGAGACCCAGTACTTC
TRBV28,.,TRBJ2-1,.,CASSPGGGGGYNEQFF,TGTGCCAGCAGTCCAGGCGGCGGGGGCGGTTACAATGAGCAGTTCTTC
TRBV7-9,.,TRBJ2-7,TRBD2,CAAGTSVSYEQYF,TGTGCCGCAGGGACTAGCGTCTCCTACGAGCAGTACTTC
TRBV19,once,TRBJ1-2,.,CASSMAGNNYGYTF,TGTGCCAGTAGTATGGCAGGGAACAACTATGGCTACACCTTC
TRBV30,.,TRBJ2-1,.,CAWSVLGFYNEQFF,TGTGCCTGGAGTGTTTTGGGCTTCTACAATGAGCAGTTCTTC
TRBV7-8,.,TRBJ2-2,.,CASSLYRVTGELFF,TGTGCCAGCAGCTTATATCGGGTTACCGGGGAGCTGTTTTTT
TRBV6-1,.,TRBJ1-5,TRBD1,CASSGKTGFSNQPQHF,TGTGCCAGCAGTGGAAAGACAGGGTTTAGCAATCAGCCCCAGCATTTT
TRBV2,.,TRBJ2-1,.,CASSYRSSSYNEQFF,TGTGCCAGCAGTTACAGGTCAAGCTCCTACAATGAGCAGTTCTTC
TRBV7-2,few,TRBJ2-5,TRBD2,CASSLGTSFRGAQETQYF,TGTGCCAGCAGCTTAGGGACTAGCTTTAGGGGGGCTCAAGAGACCCAGTACTTC
TRBV19,.,TRBJ2-7,TRBD2,CASSLLTSGAYEQYF,TGTGCCAGTAGTTTACTGACTAGCGGAGCCTACGAGCAGTACTTC
TRBV4-3,.,TRBJ1-5,TRBD1,CASSRGQGEQPQHF,TGCGCCAGCAGCCGAGGACAGGGGGAACAGCCCCAGCATTTT
TRBV24-1,.,TRBJ1-1,.,CATSLGALNTEAFF,TGTGCCACCAGTTTAGGGGCTCTGAACACTGAAGCTTTCTTT
TRBV30,.,TRBJ1-1,.,CAWSGHRANTEAFF,TGTGCCTGGAGTGGTCACAGGGCGAACACTGAAGCTTTCTTT
TRBV28,.,TRBJ2-1,TRBD2,CASSPQTSGRNEQFF,TGTGCCAGCAGTCCTCAGACTAGCGGGAGAAATGAGCAGTTCTTC
TRBV19,.,TRBJ1-1,.,CASSIGRGPDTEAFF,TGTGCCAGTAGTATAGGGCGGGGCCCCGACACTGAAGCTTTCTTT
TRBV29-1,.,TRBJ1-2,.,CSVERGYGYTF,TGCAGCGTTGAGAGGGGGTATGGCTACACCTTC
TRBV28,.,TRBJ2-3,.,CASSLREYVRTDTQYF,TGTGCCAGCAGTTTGAGGGAGTATGTTCGCACAGATACGCAGTATTTT
TRBV19,.,TRBJ2-2,.,CATSEPAKNTGELFF,TGTGCCACCTCTGAACCAGCGAAGAACACCGGGGAGCTGTTTTTT
TRBV4-3,few,TRBJ1-6,TRBD1,CASSQDGTGVGSPLHF,TGCGCCAGCAGCCAAGATGGGACAGGGGTTGGTTCACCCCTCCACTTT
TRBV4-3,.,TRBJ2-1,TRBD2,CASSQGLALLNEQFF,TGCGCCAGCAGCCAGGGACTAGCCCTTCTCAATGAGCAGTTCTTC
TRBV28,.,TRBJ2-5,TRBD2,CASSWGLAGFETQYF,TGTGCCAGCAGTTGGGGACTAGCGGGATTTGAGACCCAGTACTTC
TRBV14,.,TRBJ1-1,.,CASSHIQGGNAEAFF,TGTGCCAGCAGCCACATACAGGGTGGGAACGCTGAAGCTTTCTTT
TRBV7-9,.,TRBJ1-2,.,CASSLVADLYGYTF,TGTGCCAGCAGCTTAGTAGCAGACCTCTATGGCTACACCTTC
TRBV18,.,TRBJ2-2,.,CASVYRVDTGELFF,TGTGCCAGCGTGTACAGGGTAGACACCGGGGAGCTGTTTTTT
TRBV9,.,TRBJ2-2,TRBD2,CASSVVGGSTGELFF,TGTGCCAGCAGCGTAGTCGGGGGGTCCACCGGGGAGCTGTTTTTT
TRBV7-9,.,TRBJ2-7,TRBD2,CASSTTSGSYEQYF,TGTGCCAGCAGCACGACTAGCGGCTCCTACGAGCAGTACTTC
TRBV7-2,once,TRBJ2-4,.,CASSLGGIQYF,TGTGCCAGCAGCTTAGGAGGAATTCAGTACTTC
TRBV7-9,.,TRBJ2-1,.,CASSLGIALYNEQFF,TGTGCCAGCAGCTTAGGTATAGCCCTTTACAATGAGCAGTTCTTC
TRBV6-5,.,TRBJ2-7,.,CASKSDSYEQYF,TGTGCCAGCAAGTCCGACAGCTACGAGCAGTACTTC
TRBV10-3,.,TRBJ2-1,TRBD2,CAISAQAGVNNEQFF,TGTGCCATCAGTGCCCAAGCGGGAGTAAACAATGAGCAGTTCTTC
TRBV4-1,many,TRBJ2-7,TRBD2,CASSQPLAGGSYEQYF,TGCGCCAGCAGCCAACCACTAGCGGGAGGCTCCTACGAGCAGTACTTC
TRBV6-2/TRBV6-3,.,TRBJ2-7,TRBD2,CASSHLAAYEQYF,TGTGCCAGCAGCCATCTAGCGGCCTACGAGCAGTACTTC
TRBV18,.,TRBJ1-5,TRBD1,CASSPNRGSQSQHF,TGTGCCAGCTCACCTAACAGGGGGTCCCAGTCCCAGCATTTT
TRBV19,once,TRBJ2-3,TRBD1,CASRGTGGPYTQYF,TGTGCCAGTAGGGGGACAGGCGGCCCGTATACGCAGTATTTT
TRBV24-1,once,TRBJ1-1,.,CATSDDRSEAFF,TGTGCCACCAGTGATGACAGGTCTGAAGCTTTCTTT
TRBV27,.,TRBJ2-5,TRBD2,CASSRGSSGIQETQYF,TGTGCCAGCAGTCGAGGGTCTAGCGGGATACAAGAGACCCAGTACTTC
TRBV19,.,TRBJ1-2,TRBD1,CASSAGPTGEPYGYTF,TGTGCCAGTAGTGCAGGGCCCACAGGGGAACCCTATGGCTACACCTTC
TRBV7-9,.,TRBJ2-5,TRBD2,CASARGGAQETQYF,TGTGCCAGCGCCCGGGGGGGGGCACAAGAGACCCAGTACTTC
TRBV13,once,TRBJ1-6,.,CASRFEDRKNSPLHF,TGTGCCAGCAGATTCGAAGACAGGAAGAATTCACCCCTCCACTTT
TRBV29-1,.,TRBJ1-1,TRBD1,CSAGTGRMAFF,TGCAGCGCGGGGACAGGAAGGATGGCTTTCTTT
TRBV27,.,TRBJ2-3,TRBD1,CASSLKPGQGVLHTQYF,TGTGCCAGCAGTTTAAAACCGGGACAGGGTGTACTGCATACGCAGTATTTT